This paragraph reports one T cell receptor (beta chain). The data stem from a study of preoperative IRX-2 immunotherapy in early breast cancer. Treatment indicated: preoperative locoregional IRX-2 cytokine immunotherapy. Preoperative locoregional IRX-2 cytokine immunotherapy was tested in the phase Ib source study. Sequenced by immunoSEQ multiplex PCR; TCRdb stores in-frame clones only, minus some. The sample holds over 55,000 clones, roughly 94% seen once. This clonotype originated in a human donor with breast cancer. This specimen was taken from a patient treated with IRX-2 immunotherapy.

CDR3 nucleotides: TGTGCCAGCTCAGGGACGGTGAACACTGAAGCTTTCTTT. Translating it yields CASSGTVNTEAFF. The rearrangement uses TRBV18 and TRBJ1-1; TRBD1 is a possible D gene (5 bases). CDR1 and CDR2 from the germline V gene are KGHSH and LQKENI. The CDR3 consists of 13 residues. Trimming shortened V by 5 bases and J by 0 bases, and 7 bases separated the two germline ends.